The count of the clone carrying this TCR beta chain is one. This entry comes from a study of cytomegalovirus exposure and HLA in healthy donors. Produced via immunoSEQ multiplex PCR; TCRdb's table is partial and in-frame only. The data hold approximately 160,000 clones, with approximately 80% observed a single time. CDR1 and CDR2 from the germline V gene are LNHNV and YYDKDF (reference sequence). V gave up 2 bases and J gave up 7 bases, with 23 bases separating them. CDR3 length: 17 amino acids. The study drew the donors from its roughly 130-subject validation cohort, separate from the approximately 690-subject first cohort.

The chain uses TRBV15 and TRBJ2-5; a weak D match, TRBD1 (8 bases). Sequenced input: PBMCs. The sequence came from a man under 40 in good health and CMV-seropositive. The CDR3 coding sequence is TGTGCCACCAGCAGATCCGACAGGGGACTACTACCCGCGACCCAGTACTTC. Its protein is CATSRSDRGLLPATQYF.